The 8 T cell receptor beta chains below all came from one sample that was sequenced in a study of blood T cells in healthy people across ages. A second about 6 to 12 cycle PCR used barcoded and J-beta primers. MiXCR, run by TCRdb on the 5' RACE reads, gives a single entry per CDR3 protein. The profile shows hundreds of thousands of distinct CDR3 sequences, 58% of them singletons. The source material was blood. All receptors derive from a man aged 25 to 40 in good health.

This clonotype was seen more than once but under ten times. In DNA form, the CDR3 reads TGCAGCGTTGAAGTTGGGGGGGGCTATGGCTACACCTTC. The encoded protein is CSVEVGGGYGYTF. V and J are TRBV29-1 and TRBJ1-2; a possible D gene is TRBD1 (5 bases). Germline-derived CDR1 and CDR2 are SQVTM and ANQGSEA. CDR3 length equals 13 residues. Trimming removed 1 base from V and 4 bases from J, with 10 bases in between.

The chain employs TRBV18 and TRBJ2-1; 9 nucleotides match TRBD2. The CDR3 totals 16 residues. Germline-derived CDR1 and CDR2 are KGHSH and LQKENI. With 4 bases clipped from V and 2 bases from J, the junction kept 6 bases outside the gene matches. This CDR3 is CASSQASGAPYNEQFF. CDR3 DNA sequence: TGTGCCAGCTCACAGGCTAGCGGGGCCCCCTACAATGAGCAGTTCTTC.

This chain uses TRBV5-1 with TRBJ2-1, with 10 bases aligning to TRBD1. The germline gives CDR1 SGHRS, CDR2 YFSETQ. There are 15 residues in the CDR3. V dropped 2 bases and J dropped 2; count of bases not matched to a gene: 1. The CDR3 spells CASSFDRGPYNEQFF. CDR3 nucleotides: TGCGCCAGCAGCTTCGACAGGGGGCCCTACAATGAGCAGTTCTTC.

This clonotype was found a few times. V usage is TRBV27 and J usage is TRBJ2-1, with 11 bases identical to TRBD2. The CDR3 is made up of 14 amino acids. Germline V gene sequence: CDR1 MNHEY, CDR2 SMNVEV (reference sequence). The junction had 3 bases not matched to a gene; V was cut back by 6 bases and J by 5 bases. DNA of the CDR3: TGTGCCAGCAGCATAGCGGGAGGGAACAATGAGCAGTTCTTC. Residues: CASSIAGGNNEQFF.

This chain connects TRBV20-1 to TRBJ2-7; D gene unclear. CDR1 and CDR2 from the germline V gene are DFQATT and SNEGSKA (reference sequence). The CDR3 covers 13 residues. The V and J ends lost 4 bases and 3 bases respectively, with 13 bases between them. The CDR3 DNA follows: TGCAGTGCTACTGACGCCCTCGTCTACGAGCAGTACTTC. It translates to CSATDALVYEQYF.

In regard to this clonotype: The final CDR3 position lacks the conserved phenylalanine or tryptophan, pointing to a likely read error. The chain links TRBV6-4 to TRBJ2-1; D tentatively reads TRBD1 or TRBD2 (6 bases each). Germline-derived CDR1 and CDR2 are MRHNA and SNTAGT. V was trimmed by 2 bases and J by 8 bases, leaving 16 bases between them. This CDR3 contains 15 residues. In DNA form, the CDR3 reads TGTGCCAGCAGTGACGAGAAGGGGGGCCACGATGAGCAGTTCTTA. Its translation: CASSDEKGGHDEQFL.

The rearrangement uses TRBV29-1 and TRBJ2-4; 7 nucleotides agree with TRBD1. This CDR3 spans 18 amino acids. J lost 1 base, V lost 7 bases, and 19 bases had no gene match. Germline assignment: CDR1 SQVTM and CDR2 ANQGSEA. The CDR3 here is CSAMDRFETVFAKNIQYF. The CDR3 DNA is TGCAGCGCCATGGACAGGTTCGAAACGGTTTTTGCCAAAAACATTCAGTACTTC.

V gene TRBV21-1 combines with J gene TRBJ2-6; TRBD1, as called in the table, went unchecked against the DNA. TRBV21-1 has pseudogene status. This CDR3 is 15 amino acids long. The CDR3: CASPLQGHWANVLTF. Written as DNA, the CDR3 is TGTGCCAGCCCCCTTCAAGGGCATTGGGCCAACGTCCTGACTTTC.